Reported below is one T cell receptor (beta chain). The antigen is undetermined. These data are taken from a study of cytomegalovirus exposure and HLA in healthy donors. Study-level results: Accounts indicate the classifier identified cytomegalovirus status with strong specificity and sensitivity.

The germline CDR1 and CDR2 sequences are SGHTA and FQGTGA. V was pared by 5 bases and J by 3 bases, with 11 bases between. The CDR3 loop spans 13 amino acids. PCR was performed using 60 Vbeta and 13 Jbeta primers. Clones were read by immunoSEQ multiplex PCR, and TCRdb kept only the in-frame ones, dropping some. This sample has 200,000 or so clones, with 84% found just once. Sequencing used PBMCs. The chain combines TRBV7-3 with TRBJ2-7; TRBD1 might be the D (6 bases). The sequence came from a boy under 18 in good health and CMV-seronegative. The DNA for the CDR3 is TGTGCCAGCAGCCTGGGACATGGCTACGAGCAGTACTTC. This translates into CASSLGHGYEQYF.